This T cell receptor beta chain was observed in a study of blood T cells in healthy people across ages. Findings and caveats of the study: As naive T cell percentage varied, TCR beta diversity correlated strongly with it.

Alongside a J-beta primer mix, a sample-barcoded 5' primer served in a second PCR lasting about 7 to 11 cycles. MiXCR was run by TCRdb on the 5' RACE reads, yielding one entry per CDR3 protein. This table holds 750,000 to 850,000 distinct CDR3 sequences, just under 25% found once. As for this clonotype: Its antigen is not identified.

The J segment lost 7 bases and the V segment lost 1 base, leaving 16 bases of the junction unmatched. This CDR3 is built from 17 residues. The V gene's germline CDR1 is SGHAT and CDR2 FQNNGV. There were healthy Caucasian individuals from Russia, aged 6 to 90, serving as donors. Each sample gave at least 6 million isolated PBMCs. The sample was also reused in another study, on T cells of mothers and their children. That investigation notes: Related mother and child pairs showed slightly greater overlap (not significant) than unrelated pairs did.

Material for sequencing was blood. The clonotype originates from a boy aged 5-17 years in good health. V gene TRBV11-2 combines with J gene TRBJ2-7, with TRBD1 identical over 7 bases. The CDR3: CASSLVLQGLGRKEQYF. The CDR3 nucleotides read TGTGCCAGCAGCTTAGTGTTACAGGGGTTGGGTCGGAAAGAGCAGTACTTC.